This passage covers 24 T cell receptor beta chains from one sample sequenced in a study of cytomegalovirus exposure and HLA in healthy donors. The PCR made use of 60 Vbeta and 13 Jbeta primers. Sequenced by immunoSEQ multiplex PCR; TCRdb stores in-frame clones only, minus some. Here the sample spans around 110,000 clones, roughly 83% being singletons. Material: PBMCs. These receptors all stem from a woman younger than 30 in good health and CMV-seropositive.

CDR3 sequence (DNA): TGCGCCAGCAGCTTTTGGGCGGGAGGGCCGTCCGGAGAGACCCAGTACTTC. This codes for CASSFWAGGPSGETQYF. The chain recombines TRBV5-1 with TRBJ2-5, with TRBD2 matching over 9 bases. Trimming at V came to 2 bases and at J to 4 bases, leaving 12 bases not matched to a gene. The CDR3 contains 17 residues. Germline CDR1 SGHRS, CDR2 YFSETQ. Full variable domain (rest looked up from reference TRBV5-1 and TRBJ2-5): KAGVTQTPRYLIKTRGQQVTLSCSPISGHRSVSWYQQTPGQGLQFLFEYFSETQRNKGNFPGRFSGRQFSNSRSEMNVSTLELGDSALYLCASSFWAGGPSGETQYFGPGTRLLVL.

This clone appeared once. The chain couples TRBV28 to TRBJ1-4; D unresolved. CDR1 is MDHEN and CDR2 is SYDVKM in the germline V gene. CDR3 length equals 16 residues. With 3 bases removed from V and 0 bases from J, the gap between germline ends came to 11 bases. This chain's CDR3 is CASSFLEPATNEKLFF. In DNA form, the CDR3 reads TGTGCCAGCAGTTTTCTCGAGCCGGCAACTAATGAAAAACTGTTTTTT.

The chain employs TRBV27 and TRBJ2-7; 8 bases map to TRBD2. Germline CDR1 and CDR2: MNHEY and SMNVEV (reference sequence). V was pared by 2 bases and J by 11 bases, with 5 bases of the junction left unmatched. The CDR3 runs 12 residues. The CDR3 DNA is TGTGCCAGCAGTTTAGATCGGCGGGAGGAGTACTTC. Translated, it gives CASSLDRREEYF.

The chain has TRBV7-3 and TRBJ2-7; TRBD1 aligns across 10 bases. The CDR3 extends over 15 amino acids. J lost 7 bases, V lost 5 bases, and 11 bases had no gene match. CDR1 is SGHTA, CDR2 FQGTGA, per germline. The DNA of the CDR3 is TGTGCCAGCAGCCCTCCGGGACAGGGGTTGGGGGAGCAGTACTTC. This translates into CASSPPGQGLGEQYF.

This clone was seen only once. The rearrangement joins TRBV5-6 to TRBJ2-1; TRBD1 matches at 9 bases. V lost 5 bases and J lost 1; bases outside the gene matches: 10. The CDR3 runs to 17 residues. CDR1 is SGHDT and CDR2 is YYEEEE in the germline V gene. CDR3 nucleotides: TGTGCCAGCAGTTTTAGACCGGGGACAGGGTCCTACAATGAGCAGTTCTTC. Protein sequence: CASSFRPGTGSYNEQFF. Drawing the rest from reference TRBV5-6 and TRBJ2-1, the complete variable domain is DAGVTQSPTHLIKTRGQQVTLRCSPKSGHDTVSWYQQALGQGPQFIFQYYEEEERQRGNFPDRFSGHQFPNYSSELNVNALLLGDSALYLCASSFRPGTGSYNEQFFGPGTRLTVL.

This clone was observed a single time. V gene TRBV4-1 combines with J gene TRBJ2-7; a possible D gene is TRBD2 (5 bases). Trimming took 4 bases from V and 4 from J, leaving 5 bases between them. The CDR3 has 11 residues. Germline V gene data show CDR1 as MGHRA and CDR2 as YSYEKL. In DNA, the CDR3 is TGCGCCAGCAGCCGAGGGTACGAGCAGTACTTC. Residues: CASSRGYEQYF.

The chain uses TRBV5-1 and TRBJ2-3; 8 nucleotides align to TRBD2. J lost 2 bases, V lost 5 bases, and 10 bases had no gene match. The germline CDR1 and CDR2 sequences are SGHRS and YFSETQ. This CDR3 is 16 amino acids long. The CDR3 here is CASSFLSGSSTDTQYF. The CDR3 DNA sequence: TGCGCCAGCAGTTTTCTAAGCGGGAGTTCCACAGATACGCAGTATTTT.

The rearrangement links TRBV7-9 to TRBJ2-7, with 9 bases fitting TRBD2. There are 13 residues in the CDR3. Trimming removed 6 bases from V and 5 bases from J; junction bases left unmatched: 5. The V gene's germline CDR1 is SEHNR and CDR2 FQNEAQ (reference sequence). The CDR3 reads CASSASGTDEQYF. CDR3 nucleotide sequence: TGTGCCAGCAGTGCTAGCGGGACGGACGAGCAGTACTTC.

This clone showed up just a few times. The V and J genes are TRBV6-5 and TRBJ2-5; 11 bases line up with TRBD2. J was trimmed by 2 bases and V by 0 bases; bases with no gene match: 2. Germline V gene data show CDR1 as MNHEY and CDR2 as SVGAGI. CDR3 length: 16 amino acids. As DNA, the CDR3 is TGTGCCAGCAGTTACTCGGCTAGCGGGAGGCAAGAGACCCAGTACTTC. Translating it yields CASSYSASGRQETQYF.

The rearrangement links TRBV15 to TRBJ2-5; weak D call: TRBD2 (7 bases). V dropped 3 bases and J dropped 5 bases, with 16 bases sitting between them. The CDR3 has 15 amino acids. Germline V gene lookup returns CDR1 LNHNV and CDR2 YYDKDF (reference sequence). This CDR3 is CATSRDSSAGETQYF. The CDR3 nucleotides read TGTGCCACCAGCAGGGACAGTTCAGCGGGGGAGACCCAGTACTTC.

This clone occurred once. This sequence joins TRBV7-3 and TRBJ2-3, with TRBD2 matching 9 bases. Losses at the gene ends were 2 bases for V and 2 bases for J; bases not matched to a gene: 5. There are 16 residues in the CDR3. CDR1 is SGHTA and CDR2 is FQGTGA in the germline V gene. CDR3 residues: CASSLFASGNTDTQYF. CDR3 DNA: TGTGCCAGCAGCTTATTCGCTAGCGGGAACACAGATACGCAGTATTTT.

About this clone itself: Additional DNA sequences in this sample encode the identical CDR3. The V call is TRBV4-1, the J call TRBJ2-1; the match to TRBD1 covers 9 bases. This CDR3 has 15 amino acids. V lost 2 bases to trimming and J lost 8 bases; unmatched junction nucleotides: 7. In germline, CDR1 is MGHRA, CDR2 YSYEKL. Written as DNA, the CDR3 is TGCGCCAGCAGCCAACCCCGGACAGGGGTTTATGAGCAGTTCTTC. Its protein product is CASSQPRTGVYEQFF.

This sequence joins TRBV9 and TRBJ2-2, with no clear D. The germline gives CDR1 SGDLS, CDR2 YYNGEE. The CDR3 covers 14 residues. Trimming took off 4 bases at V and 3 bases at J, with 10 bases between the two ends. The CDR3 region has the DNA TGTGCCAGCAGCCCCGACTCGTACACCGGGGAGCTGTTTTTT. Translated: CASSPDSYTGELFF. Complete variable domain (other parts from reference TRBV9 and TRBJ2-2): DSGVTQTPKHLITATGQRVTLRCSPRSGDLSVYWYQQSLDQGLQFLIQYYNGEERAKGNILERFSAQQFPDLHSELNLSSLELGDSALYFCASSPDSYTGELFFGEGSRLTVL.

CDR3 sequence reads: CASSLGPDWVLEQFF. CDR3 DNA sequence: TGTGCCAGCAGCTTAGGGCCTGACTGGGTTCTGGAGCAGTTCTTC. The V gene is TRBV7-6, the J gene TRBJ2-1; D is unclear. Germline V lookup: CDR1 SGHVS, CDR2 FNYEAQ. The CDR3 runs to 15 residues. Trimming pared 1 base from V and 10 bases from J, leaving 17 bases between.

The rearrangement links TRBV11-2 to TRBJ2-2, with 8 positions matching TRBD1. V was clipped by 0 bases and J by 3 bases; unmatched bases: 3. Germline V CDR1 and CDR2: SGHAT, FQNNGV. The CDR3 runs to 16 residues. The CDR3 protein is CASSLETGAYTGELFF. The CDR3 nucleotides read TGTGCCAGCAGCTTAGAGACAGGGGCCTACACCGGGGAGCTGTTTTTT. Full variable domain (remainder filled in from reference TRBV11-2 and TRBJ2-2): EAGVAQSPRYKIIEKRQSVAFWCNPISGHATLYWYQQILGQGPKLLIQFQNNGVVDDSQLPKDRFSAERLKGVDSTLKIQPAKLEDSAVYLCASSLETGAYTGELFFGEGSRLTVL.

The rearrangement joins TRBV14 to TRBJ1-1; perhaps TRBD1 as D (6 bases). The length of the CDR3 is 14 residues. V dropped 3 bases and J dropped 5 bases, with 13 bases sitting between them. Per germline, CDR1 SGHDN and CDR2 FVKESK. This chain's CDR3 is CASSHRGGLTEAFF. CDR3 bases: TGTGCCAGCAGCCATCGGGGGGGCTTGACTGAAGCTTTCTTT.

The CDR3 coding sequence is TGCGCCAGCAGCCCGGGAGGTCCGGGCCTGAGGCCGTACAATGAGCAGTTCTTC. This sequence encodes CASSPGGPGLRPYNEQFF. V gene TRBV5-1 combines with J gene TRBJ2-1; 7 bases are a match to TRBD2. With V trimmed by 4 bases and J by 4 bases, 17 bases remained unmatched. CDR1 and CDR2 (germline): SGHRS, YFSETQ. The CDR3 extends over 18 amino acids.

The chain joins TRBV6-1 to TRBJ1-5; TRBD1 agrees at 7 bases. Germline CDR1 MNHNS, CDR2 SASEGT. The J segment lost 7 bases and the V segment lost 10 bases, leaving 10 bases of the junction unmatched. The CDR3 is 13 residues long. The CDR3 nucleotides are TGTGCCACCAGGGACAGTCACATCCAGCCCCAGCATTTT. Translation: CATRDSHIQPQHF.

The V and J genes are TRBV18 and TRBJ1-2, with D unresolved. V gave up 3 bases and J gave up 8 bases, with 13 bases separating them. The CDR3 has 13 amino acids. The germline CDR1 and CDR2 sequences are KGHSH and LQKENI. CDR3 DNA sequence: TGTGCCAGCTCACCGGGTGGGCACCGGGGCTACACCTTC. It encodes CASSPGGHRGYTF.

The chain is built from TRBV19 and TRBJ1-3; possible D gene TRBD1, 5 bases. CDR1 and CDR2 (germline): LNHDA, SQIVND (reference sequence). The germline V and J ends were trimmed by 10 bases and 0 bases, with 13 bases remaining between them. This CDR3 spans 14 amino acids. CDR3 in amino acids: CATNSGLSGNTIYF. The CDR3 DNA reads as TGTGCCACCAACTCAGGGCTCTCTGGAAACACCATATATTTT. The full variable domain, with the rest looked up from reference TRBV19 and TRBJ1-3, is DGGITQSPKYLFRKEGQNVTLSCEQNLNHDAMYWYRQDPGQGLRLIYYSQIVNDFQKGDIAEGYSVSREKKESFPLTVTSAQKNPTAFYLCATNSGLSGNTIYFGEGSWLTVV.

The rearrangement joins TRBV5-1 to TRBJ2-7; 8 positions match TRBD1. The CDR3 is 11 amino acids. CDR1 and CDR2 (germline): SGHRS, YFSETQ. Trimming at V came to 7 bases and at J to 6 bases, leaving 3 bases not matched to a gene. CDR3 bases: TGCGCCAGCGGACAGGGTCCCGAGCAGTACTTC. It translates to CASGQGPEQYF.

The chain combines TRBV19 with TRBJ2-2, with 14 bases lining up with TRBD2. The CDR3 totals 16 residues. The germline gives CDR1 LNHDA, CDR2 SQIVND (reference sequence). V lost 3 bases and J lost 4; bases outside the gene matches: 1. CDR3 amino acids: CASSIGLAGGTGELFF. The CDR3 DNA reads as TGTGCCAGTAGTATTGGACTAGCGGGAGGCACCGGGGAGCTGTTTTTT.

This chain uses TRBV6-6 with TRBJ2-1; 7 nucleotides agree with TRBD2. CDR3 length equals 15 residues. Germline CDR1 is MNHNY and CDR2 is SVGAGI (reference sequence). J lost 0 bases, V lost 6 bases, and 5 bases had no gene match. The CDR3 sequence is CASSNGGSSYNEQFF. The CDR3 DNA reads as TGTGCCAGCAGCAACGGGGGGAGCTCCTACAATGAGCAGTTCTTC.

The gene calls are TRBV6-5 and TRBJ2-2; 7 nucleotides match TRBD1. Germline CDR1 and CDR2: MNHEY and SVGAGI. The length of the CDR3 is 15 residues. V lost 4 bases, J lost 2 bases, and 4 bases stayed unmatched. The CDR3 DNA reads TGTGCCAGCAGTTTGGGACAGTCAAACACCGGGGAGCTGTTTTTT. It specifies CASSLGQSNTGELFF.